The source of this T cell receptor beta chain is a study of shared clonotypes between healthy human individuals. Profiling relied on immunoSEQ multiplex PCR, and the TCRdb table lists in-frame clones only, not all of them. The sample has 2 million to 2.5 million clones; 90% to 95% are singletons. V was trimmed by 6 bases and J by 6 bases, leaving 15 bases between them. The CDR3 consists of 14 residues. Germline V gene lookup returns CDR1 MNHEY and CDR2 SMNVEV (reference sequence). This rearrangement joins TRBV27 to TRBJ2-1; a possible D gene is TRBD2 (6 bases). The specimen was naive CD4+ T cells from PBMCs. Subset given: CD45RA+ positively selected. The TCR originated in a man between 18 and 29 years old in good health. Some clones in this sample may be carry-over from other donors' samples. CDR3 sequence reads: CASRLGLATNEQFF. The CDR3 DNA follows: TGTGCCAGCAGACTGGGGCTAGCGACCAATGAGCAGTTCTTC.